Listed below are T cell receptor beta chains from one sample, sequenced in a study of T-cell memory formation after mild COVID-19. TCRdb reanalysed the 5' RACE reads using MiXCR and keeps one entry per CDR3 protein. Here the sample spans about 250,000 distinct CDR3 sequences, just over 15% being singletons. Input material: PBMCs or a T cell subset sorted from them (not recorded which). The origin of the receptors is an adult woman who had mild COVID-19 (a few samples of this study predate the infection). Cell type and time point are not known. Both conserved end residues are part of each CDR3. The D gene is left open where the match is weak. Expanded clones get a size class; other rows say once, few or many, or leave the size out.

TRBV30	.	.	TRBJ2-7	TGTGCCTGGACCCTGGTAGGGGGCGAGCAGTACTTC	CAWTLVGGEQYF
TRBV12-3/TRBV12-4	.	.	TRBJ1-2	TGTGCCAGCATGCTCGACGGGAACTATGGCTACACCTTC	CASMLDGNYGYTF
TRBV15	TRBD1	few	TRBJ2-4	TGTGCCACCAGCAGTGGGAAGGCAGGGGGAGCCAAAAACATTCAGTACTTC	CATSSGKAGGAKNIQYF
TRBV29-1	.	.	TRBJ2-7	TGCAGCGTTTTGGACAGCTCCTACGAGCAGTACTTC	CSVLDSSYEQYF
TRBV5-4	TRBD2	.	TRBJ2-1	TGTGCCAGCAGCTTGCCGGGACTAGCCAACAATGAGCAGTTCTTC	CASSLPGLANNEQFF
TRBV7-2	TRBD2	.	TRBJ2-7	TGTGCCAGCCTGAATAGCGGGAGCACGGGGGAGCAGTACTTC	CASLNSGSTGEQYF
TRBV7-9	TRBD1	few	TRBJ2-2	TGTGCCAGCAGCAACGCTGGACAGGGAGGCACCGGGGAGCTGTTTTTT	CASSNAGQGGTGELFF
TRBV7-2	.	.	TRBJ2-7	TGTGCCAGCAGCTCGATCAGCTCCTACGAGCAGTACTTC	CASSSISSYEQYF
TRBV5-1	.	many	TRBJ2-3	TGCGCCAGCAGCTTGGCTACAGGGATCCTCCCAGATACGCAGTATTTT	CASSLATGILPDTQYF
TRBV7-2	.	.	TRBJ2-2	TGTGCCAGCAGCTTAATTGTTCCTAACACCGGGGAGCTGTTTTTT	CASSLIVPNTGELFF